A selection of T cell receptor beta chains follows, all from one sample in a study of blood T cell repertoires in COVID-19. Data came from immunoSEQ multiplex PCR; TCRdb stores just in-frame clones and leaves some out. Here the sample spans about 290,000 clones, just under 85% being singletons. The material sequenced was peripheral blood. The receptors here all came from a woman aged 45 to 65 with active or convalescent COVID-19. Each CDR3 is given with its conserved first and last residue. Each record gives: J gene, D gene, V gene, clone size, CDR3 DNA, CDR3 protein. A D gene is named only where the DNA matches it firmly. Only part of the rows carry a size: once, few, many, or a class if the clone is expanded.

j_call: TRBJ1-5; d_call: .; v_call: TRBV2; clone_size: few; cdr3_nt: TGTGCCAGCAGTGATTATCTTGATCAGCCCCAGCATTTT; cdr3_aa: CASSDYLDQPQHF
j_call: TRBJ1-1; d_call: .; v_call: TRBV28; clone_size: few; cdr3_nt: TGTGCCAGCCTAGCTCACGGTGTTCGAATGAACACTGAAGCTTTCTTT; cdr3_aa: CASLAHGVRMNTEAFF
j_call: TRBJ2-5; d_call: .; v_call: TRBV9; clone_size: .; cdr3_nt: TGTGCCAGCAGCGTAGAGAGTCGAGAGACCCAGTACTTC; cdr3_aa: CASSVESRETQYF
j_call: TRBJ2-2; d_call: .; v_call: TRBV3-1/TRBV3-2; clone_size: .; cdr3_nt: TGTGCCAGTCGACAGTCCTCGAACACCGGGGAGCTGTTTTTT; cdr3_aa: CASRQSSNTGELFF
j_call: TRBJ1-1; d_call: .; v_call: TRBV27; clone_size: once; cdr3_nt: TGTGCCAGCAGTTATCCGGGAGGGTCTGAAGCTTTCTTT; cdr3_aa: CASSYPGGSEAFF
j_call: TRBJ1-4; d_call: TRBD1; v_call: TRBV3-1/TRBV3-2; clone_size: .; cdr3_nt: TGTGCCAGCAGCCAGCACAGGGGGGCATTTAATGAAAAACTGTTTTTT; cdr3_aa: CASSQHRGAFNEKLFF
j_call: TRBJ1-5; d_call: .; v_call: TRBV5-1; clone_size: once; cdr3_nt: TGCGCCAGCAGACCGGACAGTAATCAGCCCCAGCATTTT; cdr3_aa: CASRPDSNQPQHF
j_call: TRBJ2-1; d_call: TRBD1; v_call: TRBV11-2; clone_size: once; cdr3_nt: TGTGCCAGCAGCTTAAGGGACAGGGGGCGTTTAAACCCCAATGAGCAGTTCTTC; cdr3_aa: CASSLRDRGRLNPNEQFF
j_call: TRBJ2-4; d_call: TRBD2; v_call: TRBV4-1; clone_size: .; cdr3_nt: TGCGCCAGCAGCCAGCCGACTAGCGGGAGTTCCAAAAACATTCAGTACTTC; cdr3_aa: CASSQPTSGSSKNIQYF
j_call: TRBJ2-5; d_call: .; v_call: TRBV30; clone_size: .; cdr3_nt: TGTGCCTGGACTAGAGGGGGCGGGATAGAGACCCAGTACTTC; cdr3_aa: CAWTRGGGIETQYF
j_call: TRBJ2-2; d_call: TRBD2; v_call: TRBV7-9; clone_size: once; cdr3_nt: TGTGCCAGCAGCTTGTTGCAGACTAGCGATCTAGGAGGGGAGCTGTTTTTT; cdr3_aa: CASSLLQTSDLGGELFF
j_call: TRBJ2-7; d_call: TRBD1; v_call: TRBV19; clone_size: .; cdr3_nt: TGTGCCAGTAGTCCCGGGACAGGGGTCGAGCAGTACTTC; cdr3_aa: CASSPGTGVEQYF
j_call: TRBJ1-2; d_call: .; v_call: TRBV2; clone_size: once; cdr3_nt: TGTGCCAGCAGTGTGGACAGACTGGGGGACTATGGCTACACCTTC; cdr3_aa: CASSVDRLGDYGYTF
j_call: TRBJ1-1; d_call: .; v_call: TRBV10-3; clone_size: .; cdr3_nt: TGTGCCATCAGTGAGTCGAGGGGGGGCCAGAACACTGAAGCTTTCTTT; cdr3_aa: CAISESRGGQNTEAFF
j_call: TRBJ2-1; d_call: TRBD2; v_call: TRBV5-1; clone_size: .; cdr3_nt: TGCGCCAGCAGCTTGTCTTCCAGCGGGAGGGCCTGGGAGCAGTTCTTC; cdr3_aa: CASSLSSSGRAWEQFF
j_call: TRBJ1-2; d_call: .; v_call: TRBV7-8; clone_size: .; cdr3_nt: TGTGCCAGCAGCTTATACCGCAGCTATGGCTACACCTTC; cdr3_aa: CASSLYRSYGYTF
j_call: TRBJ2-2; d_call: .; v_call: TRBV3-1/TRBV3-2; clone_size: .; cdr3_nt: TGTGCCAGCAGCCAAGTGAGCGGGGAGCTGTTTTTT; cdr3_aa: CASSQVSGELFF
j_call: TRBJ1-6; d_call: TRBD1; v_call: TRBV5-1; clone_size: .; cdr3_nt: TGCGCCAGCAGCCCGAGCGGGACAGGGAATAATTCACCCCTCCACTTT; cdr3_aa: CASSPSGTGNNSPLHF
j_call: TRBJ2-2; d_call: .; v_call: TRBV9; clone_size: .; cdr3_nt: TGTGCCAGCAGCCCCCTTGAGGTTATAGGGGGAAGGACCGGGGAGCTGTTTTTT; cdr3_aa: CASSPLEVIGGRTGELFF
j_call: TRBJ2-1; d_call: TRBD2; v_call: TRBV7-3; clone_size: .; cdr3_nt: TGTGCCAGCAGCCGGGGGACTAGCGACTACAATGAGCAGTTCTTC; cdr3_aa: CASSRGTSDYNEQFF
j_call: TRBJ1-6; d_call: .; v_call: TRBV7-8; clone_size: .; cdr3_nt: TGTGCCAGCAGCTTAGTTGGGATGGGGGGTTCACCCCTCCACTTT; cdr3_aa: CASSLVGMGGSPLHF
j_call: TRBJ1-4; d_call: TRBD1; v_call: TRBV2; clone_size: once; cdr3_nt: TGTGCCAGCACCCTGGACAGGGCAACTAATGAAAAACTGTTTTTT; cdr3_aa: CASTLDRATNEKLFF
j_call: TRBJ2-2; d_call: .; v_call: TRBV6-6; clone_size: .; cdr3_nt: TGTGCCAGCAGTTCCGCGCGGGCGCCGAACACCGGGGAGCTGTTTTTT; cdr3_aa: CASSSARAPNTGELFF
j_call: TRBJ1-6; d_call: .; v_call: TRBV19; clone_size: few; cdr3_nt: TGTGCCAGTAGTATTGTGGGGGGTCTGCCCTCACCCCTCCACTTT; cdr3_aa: CASSIVGGLPSPLHF
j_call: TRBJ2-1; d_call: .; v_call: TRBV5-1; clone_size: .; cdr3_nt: TGCGCCAGCAGCTTGGGGGGCCTTAATGAGCAGTTCTTC; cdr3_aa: CASSLGGLNEQFF
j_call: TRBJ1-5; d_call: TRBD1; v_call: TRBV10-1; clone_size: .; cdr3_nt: TGCGCCAGCACCCGGGACAGACGGGATCAGCCCCAGCATTTT; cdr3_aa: CASTRDRRDQPQHF
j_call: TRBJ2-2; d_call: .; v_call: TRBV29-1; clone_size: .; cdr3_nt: TGCAGCGTTGGATATACGCAGACCGGGGAGCTGTTTTTT; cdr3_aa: CSVGYTQTGELFF
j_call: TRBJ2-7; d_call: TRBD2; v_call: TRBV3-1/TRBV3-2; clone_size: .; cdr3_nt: TGTGCCAGCAGTCTACTAGCGGGAGGGCCCTCCGAGCAGTACTTC; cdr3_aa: CASSLLAGGPSEQYF
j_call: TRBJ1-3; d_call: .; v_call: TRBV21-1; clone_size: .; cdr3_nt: TGTGCCAGCAGCGAACCGGGACTCCCCTCTGGAAACCATGGGCCTGGAAACACCATATATTTT; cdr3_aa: CASSEPGLPSGNHGPGNTIYF
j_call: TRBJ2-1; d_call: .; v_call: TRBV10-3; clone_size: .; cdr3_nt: TGTGCCATCAGTGAACGAGGGAACAATGAGCAGTTCTTC; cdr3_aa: CAISERGNNEQFF
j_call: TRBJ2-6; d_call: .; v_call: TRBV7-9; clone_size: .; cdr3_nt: TGTGCCAGCAGCTTAGGAGGTACTAGCTCTGGGGCCAACGTCCTGACTTTC; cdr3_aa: CASSLGGTSSGANVLTF
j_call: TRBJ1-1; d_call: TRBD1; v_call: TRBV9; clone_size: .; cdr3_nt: TGTGCCAGCAGCGTTGGGCAGGGGGCTATTGGGAACACTGAAGCTTTCTTT; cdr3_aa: CASSVGQGAIGNTEAFF
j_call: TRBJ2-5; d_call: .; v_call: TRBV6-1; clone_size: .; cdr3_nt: TGTGCCAGCAGTGAAGCTGGACAGTCCCAAGAGACCCAGTACTTC; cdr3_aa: CASSEAGQSQETQYF
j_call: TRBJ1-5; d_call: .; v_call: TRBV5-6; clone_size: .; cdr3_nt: TGTGCCAGCAGCTTGTATATCAGCAATCAGCCCCAGCATTTT; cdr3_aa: CASSLYISNQPQHF
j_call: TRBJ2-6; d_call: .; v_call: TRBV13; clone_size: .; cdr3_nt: TGTGCCAGCAGCTTAGCTGTTCCGGCGGCAGGGGTAAACGTCCTGACTTTC; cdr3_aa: CASSLAVPAAGVNVLTF
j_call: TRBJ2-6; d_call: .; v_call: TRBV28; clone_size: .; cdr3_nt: TGTGCCAGCAGTCCAGCTGGGGCCAACGTCCTGACTTTC; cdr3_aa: CASSPAGANVLTF
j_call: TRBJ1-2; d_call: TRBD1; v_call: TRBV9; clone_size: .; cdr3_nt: TGTGCCAGCAGCGTAGGAGGGACAGGGACTTACTATGGCTACACCTTC; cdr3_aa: CASSVGGTGTYYGYTF
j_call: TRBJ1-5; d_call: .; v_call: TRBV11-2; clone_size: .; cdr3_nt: TGTGCCAGCAGTCCCGGTATAACTTCCTTAAATCAGCCCCAGCATTTT; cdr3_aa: CASSPGITSLNQPQHF
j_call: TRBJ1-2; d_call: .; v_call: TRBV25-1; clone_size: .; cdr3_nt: TGTGCCAGCAGTGATTTCAGGCAGGGCATCGCCGCTAACTATGGCTACACCTTC; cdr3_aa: CASSDFRQGIAANYGYTF
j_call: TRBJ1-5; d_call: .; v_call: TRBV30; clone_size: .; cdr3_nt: TGTGCCTGGAGAGGAGTAGGGGATCAGCCCCAGCATTTT; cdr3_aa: CAWRGVGDQPQHF
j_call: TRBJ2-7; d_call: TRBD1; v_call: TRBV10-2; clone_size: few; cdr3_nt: TGCGCCAGCAGTGAAAGTCCCCAGGGGGCTTTCGAGCAGTACTTC; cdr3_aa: CASSESPQGAFEQYF
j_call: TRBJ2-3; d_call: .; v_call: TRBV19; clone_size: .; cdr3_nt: TGTGCCAGTAGTGAGACGGCCCCCGCCGGGAGCACAGATACGCAGTATTTT; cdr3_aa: CASSETAPAGSTDTQYF
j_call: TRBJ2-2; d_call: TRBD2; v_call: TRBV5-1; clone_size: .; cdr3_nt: TGCGCCAGCAGCTTGGAGGGACTAGGGGCGGGGGAGCTGTTTTTT; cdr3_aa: CASSLEGLGAGELFF
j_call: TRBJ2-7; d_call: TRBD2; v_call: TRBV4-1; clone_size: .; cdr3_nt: TGCGCCAGCAGCCCTACCCTAGCGGGCGCTTACGAGCAGTACTTC; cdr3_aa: CASSPTLAGAYEQYF